A single sample gave rise to the 11 T cell receptor beta chains below, sequenced in a study of regulatory T cells in long-lasting Graves disease. Researchers made TCR beta libraries by using iRepertoire HTBI primers and running Arm-PCR on CDR3 regions. TCRdb reprocessed the multiplex PCR reads via MiXCR and lists one record per CDR3 protein. This sample has about 420,000 distinct CDR3 sequences, with about 17% found just once. Time point indicated: newly diagnosed GD, antithyroid drugs for less than 3 months. From PBMCs, RNA was extracted and then used to make the TCR library. The same data also went into a second study, on T cells in Graves' hyperthyroidism and ophthalmopathy.

This specimen was peripheral blood mononuclear cells (PBMCs), taken at new diagnosis, from a patient treated with antithyroid drugs. Every receptor here comes from a woman aged 18-30 years with Graves disease.

This clonotype was seen ten or more times. The V and J genes are TRBV28 and TRBJ2-3; D possibly corresponds to TRBD2 (5 bases). V lost 6 bases to trimming and J lost 4 bases, with 11 bases between them. The CDR3 runs 13 residues. Germline CDR1 reads MDHEN; CDR2 reads SYDVKM. DNA of the CDR3: TGTGCCAGCAGGCGTCTGAGGGCAGATACGCAGTATTTT. Translated, it gives CASRRLRADTQYF.

Regarding this clonotype: With a much larger clone just one base away, this may be a read error. The rearrangement uses TRBV20-1 and TRBJ1-2, with 8 bases identical to TRBD1. Germline CDR1 DFQATT, CDR2 SNEGSKA (reference sequence). V was clipped by 6 bases and J by 5 bases; unmatched bases: 23. This CDR3 region has 18 residues. Here the CDR3 DNA reads TGCAGTGCCCGAAGACGAGTAGGCGGGACAGGCAGATTATATGGCTACACCTTC. This sequence encodes CSARRRVGGTGRLYGYTF.

The sample holds many counts of this clonotype. In DNA, the CDR3 is TGTGCCAGCAGCTTAGGCTCTAGCGTATATAGCACAGATACGCAGTATTTT. It codes for CASSLGSSVYSTDTQYF. The rearrangement uses TRBV11-2 and TRBJ2-3, with D possibly TRBD2 on 6 matching bases. Per the germline V gene, CDR1 is SGHAT and CDR2 is FQNNGV. This CDR3 has 17 amino acids. The germline V and J ends were trimmed by 1 base and 0 bases, with 14 bases remaining between them.

There are many counts of this clonotype. This chain connects TRBV6-1 to TRBJ1-4; D is ambiguous. The CDR3 length is 14 residues. Germline V lookup: CDR1 MNHNS, CDR2 SASEGT. Trimming took off 1 base at V and 8 bases at J, with 11 bases between the two ends. DNA for the CDR3: TGTGCCAGCAGTGAAGGTGAGGACGTAGAAAAACTGTTTTTT. It codes for CASSEGEDVEKLFF.

In nucleotides, the CDR3 is TGCAGCTTAAACCCCCAGGGGAAAACGGGGGAGTCTTCGAACACTGAAGCTTTCTTT. It is translated as CSLNPQGKTGESSNTEAFF. The chain couples TRBV29-1 to TRBJ1-1; D possibly corresponds to TRBD1 (6 bases). V lost 8 bases and J 1 base, leaving 32 bases between the germline ends. Germline V gene data show CDR1 as SQVTM and CDR2 as ANQGSEA. This CDR3 is 19 amino acids long. Full variable domain (outside the CDR3, taken from reference TRBV29-1 and TRBJ1-1): SAVISQKPSRDICQRGTSLTIQCQVDSQVTMMFWYRQQPGQSLTLIATANQGSEATYESGFVIDKFPISRPNLTFSTLTVSNMSPEDSSIYLCSLNPQGKTGESSNTEAFFGQGTRLTVV.

The chain has TRBV7-2 and TRBJ2-5; no clear D gene. The CDR3 is 13 residues long. The germline gives CDR1 SGHTA, CDR2 FQGNSA. The germline V and J ends were trimmed by 6 bases and 4 bases, with 12 bases remaining between them. The chain's CDR3 is CASSQNDRETQYF. In nucleotides, the CDR3 is TGTGCCAGCAGTCAAAATGACCGAGAGACCCAGTACTTC.

This clonotype was counted ten times or more. The rearrangement uses TRBV2 and TRBJ1-2; maybe TRBD1 (5 bases). V lost 6 bases to trimming and J lost 3 bases, with 17 bases between them. CDR3 length: 15 residues. Germline values: CDR1 SNHLY, CDR2 FYNNEI. The CDR3 coding sequence is TGTGCCAGCAGGAGAGAGGCAGGGAGGGACTATGGCTACACCTTC. Protein product: CASRREAGRDYGYTF. Based on the CDR3 plus reference TRBV2 and TRBJ1-2, the full variable domain is EPEVTQTPSHQVTQMGQEVILRCVPISNHLYFYWYRQILGQKVEFLVSFYNNEISEKSEIFDDQFSVERPDGSNFTLKIRSTKLEDSAMYFCASRREAGRDYGYTFGSGTRLTVV.

This clonotype was observed many times. V and J are TRBV20-1 and TRBJ2-7; tentatively, D is TRBD2 (5 bases). Trimming removed 1 base from V and 1 base from J, with 14 bases in between. This CDR3 region has 15 residues. The germline gives CDR1 DFQATT, CDR2 SNEGSKA (reference sequence). The CDR3 nucleotides read TGCAGTGCTAGAGGGGCGTCTAGCTCATCCTACGAGCAGTACTTC. Translation gives CSARGASSSSYEQYF.

CDR3 loop: CASSQEVAGTGPYEQYF. In nucleotides, the CDR3 is TGCGCCAGCAGCCAAGAGGTGGCCGGGACCGGACCTTACGAGCAGTACTTC. The chain employs TRBV4-3 and TRBJ2-7; possibly TRBD1 or TRBD2 for D (5 bases each). Germline CDR1 is LGHNA and CDR2 is YSLEER. The CDR3 loop spans 17 amino acids. V dropped 0 bases and J dropped 4 bases, with 19 bases sitting between them.

This clonotype was counted at least ten times. The chain recombines TRBV3-1 with TRBJ1-2; D possibly corresponds to TRBD1 (5 bases). V shed 5 bases and J shed 5 bases, with 21 bases lying between them. The V gene's germline CDR1 is LGHDT and CDR2 YNNKEL (reference sequence). This CDR3 is built from 16 residues. CDR3 region: CASSDHQGLGTYGYTF. CDR3 nucleotides: TGTGCCAGCAGCGACCACCAGGGCCTCGGGACTTATGGCTACACCTTC.

As regards this clonotype: A clone one base away is much larger, so this may be a read error. The gene calls are TRBV7-6 and TRBJ2-1; D ambiguous. The CDR3 totals 13 residues. Germline-derived CDR1 and CDR2 are SGHVS and FNYEAQ. V was clipped by 6 bases and J by 8 bases, with 14 bases between them. The CDR3 reads CASSQSRVDEQFF. As DNA, the CDR3 is TGTGCCAGCAGTCAGAGCCGGGTCGATGAGCAGTTCTTC.